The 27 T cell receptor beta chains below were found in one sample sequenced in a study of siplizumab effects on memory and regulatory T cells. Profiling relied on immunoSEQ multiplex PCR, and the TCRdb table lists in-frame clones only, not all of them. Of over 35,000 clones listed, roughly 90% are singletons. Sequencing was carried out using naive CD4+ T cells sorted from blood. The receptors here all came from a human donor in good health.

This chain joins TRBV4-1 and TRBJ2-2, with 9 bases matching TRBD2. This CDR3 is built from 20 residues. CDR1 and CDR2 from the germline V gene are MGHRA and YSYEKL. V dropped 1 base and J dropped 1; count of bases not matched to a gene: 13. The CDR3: CASSQAPVLYSGRNTGELFF. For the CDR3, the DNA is TGCGCCAGCAGCCAAGCCCCCGTACTTTATAGCGGGAGGAACACCGGGGAGCTGTTTTTT.

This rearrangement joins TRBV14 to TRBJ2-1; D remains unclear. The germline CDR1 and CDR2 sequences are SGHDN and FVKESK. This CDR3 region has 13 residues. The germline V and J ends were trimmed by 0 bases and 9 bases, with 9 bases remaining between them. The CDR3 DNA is TGTGCCAGCAGCCAAGATCTAGTATCTGAGCAGTTCTTC. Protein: CASSQDLVSEQFF.

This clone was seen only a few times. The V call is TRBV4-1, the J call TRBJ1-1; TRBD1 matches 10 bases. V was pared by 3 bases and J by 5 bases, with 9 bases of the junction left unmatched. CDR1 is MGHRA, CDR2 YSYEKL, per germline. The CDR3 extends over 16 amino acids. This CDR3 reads CASSQGTRDRGTEAFF. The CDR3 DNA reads TGCGCCAGCAGCCAGGGTACGCGGGACAGGGGAACTGAAGCTTTCTTT.

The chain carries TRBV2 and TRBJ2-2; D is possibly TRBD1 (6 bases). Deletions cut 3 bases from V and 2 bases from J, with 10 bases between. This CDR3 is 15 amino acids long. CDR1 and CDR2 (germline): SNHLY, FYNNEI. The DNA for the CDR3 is TGTGCCAGCAGTGATCTGGGGGCCAACACCGGGGAGCTGTTTTTT. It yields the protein CASSDLGANTGELFF.

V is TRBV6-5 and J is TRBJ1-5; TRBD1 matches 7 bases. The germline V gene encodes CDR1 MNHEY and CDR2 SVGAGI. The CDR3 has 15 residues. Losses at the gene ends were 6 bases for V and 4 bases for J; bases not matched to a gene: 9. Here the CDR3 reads CASSLENRGNQPQHF. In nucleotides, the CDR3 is TGTGCCAGCAGCCTAGAGAACAGGGGTAATCAGCCCCAGCATTTT.

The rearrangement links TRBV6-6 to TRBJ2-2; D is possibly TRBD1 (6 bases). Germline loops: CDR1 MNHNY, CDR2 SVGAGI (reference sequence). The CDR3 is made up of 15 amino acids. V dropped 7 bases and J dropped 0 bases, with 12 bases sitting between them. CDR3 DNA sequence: TGTGCCAGCAACCGGGACAACACGAACACCGGGGAGCTGTTTTTT. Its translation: CASNRDNTNTGELFF.

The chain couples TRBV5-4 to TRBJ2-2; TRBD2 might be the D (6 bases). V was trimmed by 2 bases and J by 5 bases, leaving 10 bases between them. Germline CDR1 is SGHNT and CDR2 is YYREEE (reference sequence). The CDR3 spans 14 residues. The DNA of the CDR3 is TGTGCCAGCAGCTTACCCCGGGGGACCGGGGAGCTGTTTTTT. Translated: CASSLPRGTGELFF.

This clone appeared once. The CDR3 spells CASSLSHEDRYTF. CDR3 in DNA: TGTGCCAGCAGCTTAAGTCACGAGGACCGCTACACCTTC. This chain connects TRBV7-2 to TRBJ1-2; no reliable D call. Germline CDR1 and CDR2: SGHTA and FQGNSA. Trimming cost V 2 bases and J 9 bases, with 13 bases left between them. CDR3 length equals 13 residues. The full variable domain, rest sourced from reference TRBV7-2 and TRBJ1-2, is GAGVSQSPSNKVTEKGKDVELRCDPISGHTALYWYRQSLGQGLEFLIYFQGNSAPDKSGLPSDRFSAERTGGSVSTLTIQRTQQEDSAVYLCASSLSHEDRYTFGSGTRLTVV.

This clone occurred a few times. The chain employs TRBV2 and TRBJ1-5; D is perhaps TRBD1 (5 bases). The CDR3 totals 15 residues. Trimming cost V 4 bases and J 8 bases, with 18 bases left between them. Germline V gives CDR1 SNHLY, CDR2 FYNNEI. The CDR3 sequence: CASSGFQGGSEPQHF. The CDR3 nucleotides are TGTGCCAGCAGTGGGTTCCAGGGTGGTTCGGAGCCCCAGCATTTT.

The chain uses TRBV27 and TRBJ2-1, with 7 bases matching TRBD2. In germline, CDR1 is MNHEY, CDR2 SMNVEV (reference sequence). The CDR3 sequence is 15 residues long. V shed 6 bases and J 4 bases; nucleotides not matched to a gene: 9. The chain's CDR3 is CASSPWGTIYNEQFF. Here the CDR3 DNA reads TGTGCCAGCAGCCCCTGGGGGACTATATACAATGAGCAGTTCTTC.

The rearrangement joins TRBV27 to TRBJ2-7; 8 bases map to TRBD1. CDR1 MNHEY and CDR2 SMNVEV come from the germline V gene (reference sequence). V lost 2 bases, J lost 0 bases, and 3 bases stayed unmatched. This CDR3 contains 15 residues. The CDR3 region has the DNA TGTGCCAGCAGTTTACGGACAGGGATCTCCTACGAGCAGTACTTC. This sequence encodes CASSLRTGISYEQYF.

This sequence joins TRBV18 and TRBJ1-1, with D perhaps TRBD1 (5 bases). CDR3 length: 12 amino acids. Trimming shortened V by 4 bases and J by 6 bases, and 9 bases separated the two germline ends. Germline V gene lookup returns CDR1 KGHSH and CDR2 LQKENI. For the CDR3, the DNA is TGTGCCAGCTCACGGGCGGGGGCTGAAGCTTTCTTT. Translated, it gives CASSRAGAEAFF.

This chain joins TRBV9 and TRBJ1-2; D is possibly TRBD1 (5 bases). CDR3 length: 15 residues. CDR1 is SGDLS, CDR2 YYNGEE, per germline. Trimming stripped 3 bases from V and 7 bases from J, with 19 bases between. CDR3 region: CASSAMARSGGGYTF. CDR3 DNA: TGTGCCAGCAGCGCCATGGCTAGGTCTGGGGGTGGCTACACCTTC.

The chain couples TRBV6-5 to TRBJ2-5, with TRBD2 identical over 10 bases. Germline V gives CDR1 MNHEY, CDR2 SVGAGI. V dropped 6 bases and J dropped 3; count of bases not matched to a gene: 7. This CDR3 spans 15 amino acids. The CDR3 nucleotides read TGTGCCAGCAGAGGATTGGGACTAGCGAAAGAGACCCAGTACTTC. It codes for CASRGLGLAKETQYF.

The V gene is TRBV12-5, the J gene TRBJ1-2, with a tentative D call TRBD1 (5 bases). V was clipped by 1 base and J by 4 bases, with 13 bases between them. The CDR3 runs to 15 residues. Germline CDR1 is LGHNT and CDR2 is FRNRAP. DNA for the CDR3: TGTGCTAGTGGTTTGGATCAGGGAATCGCCTATGGCTACACCTTC. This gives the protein CASGLDQGIAYGYTF.

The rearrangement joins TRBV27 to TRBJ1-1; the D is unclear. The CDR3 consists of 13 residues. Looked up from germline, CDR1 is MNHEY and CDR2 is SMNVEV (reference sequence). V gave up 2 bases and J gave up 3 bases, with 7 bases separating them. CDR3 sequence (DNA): TGTGCCAGCAGTTTACCAGGATACACTGAAGCTTTCTTT. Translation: CASSLPGYTEAFF.

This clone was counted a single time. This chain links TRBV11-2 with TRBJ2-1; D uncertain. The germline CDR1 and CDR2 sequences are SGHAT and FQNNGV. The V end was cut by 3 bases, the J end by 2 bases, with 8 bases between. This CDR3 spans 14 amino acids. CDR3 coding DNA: TGTGCCAGCAGCTTCTACAGAACCTACAATGAGCAGTTCTTC. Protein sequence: CASSFYRTYNEQFF.

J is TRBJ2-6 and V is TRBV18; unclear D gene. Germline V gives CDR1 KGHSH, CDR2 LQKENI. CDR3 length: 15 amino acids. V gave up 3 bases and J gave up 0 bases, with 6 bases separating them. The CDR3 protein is CASSPSHSGANVLTF. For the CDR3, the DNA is TGTGCCAGCTCACCCAGCCACTCTGGGGCCAACGTCCTGACTTTC.

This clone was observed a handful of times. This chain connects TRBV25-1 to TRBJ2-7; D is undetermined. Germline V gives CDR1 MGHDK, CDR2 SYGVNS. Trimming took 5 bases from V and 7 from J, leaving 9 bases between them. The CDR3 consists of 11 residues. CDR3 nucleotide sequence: TGTGCCAGCAGTCCGTATGATGAGCAGTACTTC. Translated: CASSPYDEQYF.

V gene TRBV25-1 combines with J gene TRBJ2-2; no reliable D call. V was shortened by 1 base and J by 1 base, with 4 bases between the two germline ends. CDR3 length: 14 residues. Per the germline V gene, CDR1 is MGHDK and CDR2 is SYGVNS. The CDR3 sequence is CASSEWGNTGELFF. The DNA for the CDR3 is TGTGCCAGCAGTGAATGGGGGAACACCGGGGAGCTGTTTTTT.

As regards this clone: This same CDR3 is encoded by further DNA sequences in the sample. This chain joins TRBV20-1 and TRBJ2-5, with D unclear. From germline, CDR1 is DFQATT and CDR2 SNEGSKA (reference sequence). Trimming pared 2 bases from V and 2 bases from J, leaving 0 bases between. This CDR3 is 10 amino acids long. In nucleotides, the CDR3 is TGCAGTGCTAGACAAGAGACCCAGTACTTC. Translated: CSARQETQYF.

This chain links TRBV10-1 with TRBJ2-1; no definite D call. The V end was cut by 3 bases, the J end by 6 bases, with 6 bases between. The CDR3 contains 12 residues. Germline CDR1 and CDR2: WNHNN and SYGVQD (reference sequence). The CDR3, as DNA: TGCGCCAGCAGTGAAAGTACCAATGAGCAGTTCTTC. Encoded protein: CASSESTNEQFF.

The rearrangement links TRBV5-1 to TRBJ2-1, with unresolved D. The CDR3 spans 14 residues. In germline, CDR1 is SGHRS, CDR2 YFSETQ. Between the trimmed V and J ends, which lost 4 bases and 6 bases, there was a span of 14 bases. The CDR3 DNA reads TGCGCCAGCAGCCCCCGGGTGGAAGCCAATGAGCAGTTCTTC. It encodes CASSPRVEANEQFF.

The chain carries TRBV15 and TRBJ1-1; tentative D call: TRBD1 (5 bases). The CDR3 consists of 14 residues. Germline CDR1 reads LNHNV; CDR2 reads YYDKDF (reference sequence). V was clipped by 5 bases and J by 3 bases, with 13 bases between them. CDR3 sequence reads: CATSLLAGDTEAFF. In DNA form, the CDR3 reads TGTGCCACCAGCCTACTAGCGGGGGACACTGAAGCTTTCTTT.

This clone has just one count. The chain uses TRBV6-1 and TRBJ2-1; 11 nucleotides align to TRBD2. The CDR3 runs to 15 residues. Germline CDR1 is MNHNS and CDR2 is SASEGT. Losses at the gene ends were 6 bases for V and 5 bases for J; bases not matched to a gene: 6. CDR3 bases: TGTGCCAGCAGATTACTAGCGGGGGCCAACAATGAGCAGTTCTTC. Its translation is CASRLLAGANNEQFF.

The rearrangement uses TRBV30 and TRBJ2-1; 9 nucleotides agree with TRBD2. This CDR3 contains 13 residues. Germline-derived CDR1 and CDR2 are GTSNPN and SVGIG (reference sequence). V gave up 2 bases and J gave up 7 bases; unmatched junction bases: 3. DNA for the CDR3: TGTGCCTGGAGTCCCCTAGCGGGAAATGAGCAGTTCTTC. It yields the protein CAWSPLAGNEQFF.

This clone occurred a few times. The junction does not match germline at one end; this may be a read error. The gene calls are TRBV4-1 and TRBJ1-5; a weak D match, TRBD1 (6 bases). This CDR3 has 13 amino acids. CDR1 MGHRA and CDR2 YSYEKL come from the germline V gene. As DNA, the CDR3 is TGCGCCAGCAGCCAAGCACTTCCGGGACAAATAATTTTT. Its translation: CASSQALPGQIIF.